This TCR beta chain was sequenced for a study of neurological immune-mediated disorders. Each CDR3 protein is one row after TCRdb ran MiXCR on the 5' RACE reads. The table shows around 64,000 distinct CDR3 sequences, with roughly 3% occurring only once. This CDR3 spans 14 amino acids. CDR1 MNHNY and CDR2 SVGAGI come from the germline V gene (reference sequence). V gave up 7 bases and J gave up 2 bases, with 15 bases separating them. Many counts were recorded for this clonotype. The receptor was isolated from a woman aged 50 to 65 with multiple sclerosis. The material sequenced was PBMCs. V and J are TRBV6-6 and TRBJ2-7; D might be TRBD1 (5 bases). CDR3 residues: CASTKGSPTYEQYF. In nucleotides, the CDR3 is TGTGCCAGCACCAAGGGGTCTCCGACCTACGAGCAGTACTTC.